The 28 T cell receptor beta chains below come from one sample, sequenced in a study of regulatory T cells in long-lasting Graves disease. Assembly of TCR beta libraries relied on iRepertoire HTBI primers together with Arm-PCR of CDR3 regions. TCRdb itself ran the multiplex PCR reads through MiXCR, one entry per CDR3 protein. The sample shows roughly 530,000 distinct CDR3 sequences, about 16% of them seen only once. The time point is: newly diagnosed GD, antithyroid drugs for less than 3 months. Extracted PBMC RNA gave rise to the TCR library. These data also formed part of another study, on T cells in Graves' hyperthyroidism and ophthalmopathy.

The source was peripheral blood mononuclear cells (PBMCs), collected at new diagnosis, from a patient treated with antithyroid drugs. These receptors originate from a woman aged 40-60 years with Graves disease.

CDR3 DNA sequence: TGTGCCAGCTGCGATAGCGGGAGGATCGAGCAGTACTTC. Translation gives CASCDSGRIEQYF. This chain links TRBV28 with TRBJ2-7, with TRBD2 identical over 10 bases. The V and J ends lost 8 bases and 6 bases, in that order; junction bases with no gene match: 7. The length of the CDR3 is 13 residues. CDR1 is MDHEN and CDR2 is SYDVKM in the germline V gene.

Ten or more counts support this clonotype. The CDR3 nucleotides are TGTGCCAGCAGTTACTCTTGGACAGGGAGCACAGATACGCAGTATTTT. It encodes CASSYSWTGSTDTQYF. V and J are TRBV6-2 or TRBV6-3 and TRBJ2-3; TRBD1 matches at 8 bases. The germline CDR1 and CDR2 sequences are MNHEY and SVGEGT. This CDR3 region has 16 residues. Unmatched junction bases numbered 2, after V lost 0 bases and J lost 0 bases.

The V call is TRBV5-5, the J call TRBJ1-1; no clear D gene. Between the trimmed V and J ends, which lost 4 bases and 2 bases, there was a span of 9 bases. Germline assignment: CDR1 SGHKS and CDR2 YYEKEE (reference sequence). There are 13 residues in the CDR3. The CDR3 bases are TGTGCCAGCAGCCTAATTCTCAACACTGAAGCTTTCTTT. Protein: CASSLILNTEAFF.

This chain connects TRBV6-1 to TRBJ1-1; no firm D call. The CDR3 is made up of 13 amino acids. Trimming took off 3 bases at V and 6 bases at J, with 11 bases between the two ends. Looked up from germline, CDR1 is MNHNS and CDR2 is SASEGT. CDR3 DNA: TGTGCCAGCAGTGATCGGCTAAGGTCTGAAGCTTTCTTT. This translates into CASSDRLRSEAFF.

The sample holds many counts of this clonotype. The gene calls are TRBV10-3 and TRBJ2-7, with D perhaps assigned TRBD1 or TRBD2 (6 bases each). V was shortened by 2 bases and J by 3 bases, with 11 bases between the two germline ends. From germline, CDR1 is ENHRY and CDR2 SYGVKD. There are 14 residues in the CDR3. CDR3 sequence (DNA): TGTGCCATCAGTGAGGGGGGGCCGAACTACGAGCAGTACTTC. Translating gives CAISEGGPNYEQYF.

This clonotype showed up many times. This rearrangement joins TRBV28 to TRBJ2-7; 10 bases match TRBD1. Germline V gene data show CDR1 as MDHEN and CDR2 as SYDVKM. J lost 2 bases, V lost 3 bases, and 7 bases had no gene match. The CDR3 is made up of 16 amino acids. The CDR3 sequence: CASSFGRGTGAYEQYF. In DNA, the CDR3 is TGTGCCAGCAGTTTTGGTCGCGGGACAGGGGCCTACGAGCAGTACTTC.

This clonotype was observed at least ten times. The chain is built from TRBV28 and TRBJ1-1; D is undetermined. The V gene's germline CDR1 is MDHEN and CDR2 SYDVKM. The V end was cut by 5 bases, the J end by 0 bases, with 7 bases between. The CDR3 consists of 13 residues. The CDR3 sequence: CASSVVMNTEAFF. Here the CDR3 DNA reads TGTGCCAGCAGTGTGGTGATGAACACTGAAGCTTTCTTT.

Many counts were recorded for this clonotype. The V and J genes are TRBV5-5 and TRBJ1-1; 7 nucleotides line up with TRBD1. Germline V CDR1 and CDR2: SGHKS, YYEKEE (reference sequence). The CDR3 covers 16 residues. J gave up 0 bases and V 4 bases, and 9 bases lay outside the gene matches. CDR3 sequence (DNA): TGTGCCAGCAGCGGTGGACAGGCCAGGATGAACACTGAAGCTTTCTTT. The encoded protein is CASSGGQARMNTEAFF. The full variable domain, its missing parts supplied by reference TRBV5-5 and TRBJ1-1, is DAGVTQSPTHLIKTRGQQVTLRCSPISGHKSVSWYQQVLGQGPQFIFQYYEKEERGRGNFPDRFSARQFPNYSSELNVNALLLGDSALYLCASSGGQARMNTEAFFGQGTRLTVV.

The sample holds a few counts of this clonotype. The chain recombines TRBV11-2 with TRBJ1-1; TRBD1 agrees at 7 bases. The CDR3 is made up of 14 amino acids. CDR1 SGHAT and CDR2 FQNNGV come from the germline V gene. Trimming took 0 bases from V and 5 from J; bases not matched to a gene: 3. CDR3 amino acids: CASSLEDRRTEAFF. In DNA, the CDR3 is TGTGCCAGCAGCTTAGAGGACAGGCGGACTGAAGCTTTCTTT.

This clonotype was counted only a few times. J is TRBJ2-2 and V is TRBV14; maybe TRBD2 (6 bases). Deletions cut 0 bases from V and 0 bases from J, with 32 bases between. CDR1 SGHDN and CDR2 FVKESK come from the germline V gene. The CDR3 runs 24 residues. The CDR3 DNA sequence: TGTGCCAGCAGCCAAGATCTGCGGGACCACCGTTCTCGCAACCAGGGATCGAACACCGGGGAGCTGTTTTTT. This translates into CASSQDLRDHRSRNQGSNTGELFF.

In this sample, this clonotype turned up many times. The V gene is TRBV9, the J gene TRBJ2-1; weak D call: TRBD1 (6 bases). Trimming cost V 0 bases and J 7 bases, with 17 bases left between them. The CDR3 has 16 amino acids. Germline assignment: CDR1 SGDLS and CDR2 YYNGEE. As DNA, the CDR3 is TGTGCCAGCAGCGTAGGACAGGATGGGTCGAAGAATGAGCAGTTCTTC. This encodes CASSVGQDGSKNEQFF.

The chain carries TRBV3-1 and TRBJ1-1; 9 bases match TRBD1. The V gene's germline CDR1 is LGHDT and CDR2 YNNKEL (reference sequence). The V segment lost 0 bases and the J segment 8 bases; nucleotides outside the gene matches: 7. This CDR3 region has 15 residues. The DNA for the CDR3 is TGTGCCAGCAGCCAAGAAACAGGGGGCGCCGGGGAAGCTTTCTTT. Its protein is CASSQETGGAGEAFF.

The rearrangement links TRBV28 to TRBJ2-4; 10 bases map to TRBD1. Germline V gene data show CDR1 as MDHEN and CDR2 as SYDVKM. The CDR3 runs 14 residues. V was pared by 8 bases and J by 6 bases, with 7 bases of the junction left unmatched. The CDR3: CASFRQGAGNIQYF. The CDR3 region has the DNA TGTGCCAGCTTCCGACAGGGGGCCGGAAACATTCAGTACTTC.

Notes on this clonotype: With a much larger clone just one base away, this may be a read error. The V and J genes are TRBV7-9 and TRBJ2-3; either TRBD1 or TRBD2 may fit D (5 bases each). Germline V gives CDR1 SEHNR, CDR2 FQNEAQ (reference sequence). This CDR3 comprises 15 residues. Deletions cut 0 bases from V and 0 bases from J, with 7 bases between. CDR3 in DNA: TGTGCCAGCAGCTTAGCGGGGGAGAGCACAGATACGCAGTATTTT. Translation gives CASSLAGESTDTQYF.

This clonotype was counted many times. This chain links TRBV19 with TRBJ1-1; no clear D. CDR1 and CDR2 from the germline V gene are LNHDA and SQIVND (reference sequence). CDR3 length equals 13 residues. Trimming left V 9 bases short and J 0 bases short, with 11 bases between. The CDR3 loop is CASSTLMNTEAFF. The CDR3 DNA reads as TGTGCCAGCAGCACACTGATGAACACTGAAGCTTTCTTT.

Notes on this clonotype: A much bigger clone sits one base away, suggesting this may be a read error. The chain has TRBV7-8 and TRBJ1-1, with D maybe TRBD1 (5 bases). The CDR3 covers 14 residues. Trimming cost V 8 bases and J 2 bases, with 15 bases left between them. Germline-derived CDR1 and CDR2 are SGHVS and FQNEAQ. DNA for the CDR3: TGTGCCAGCCTAGTAGAGACAGCCAACACTGAAGCTTTCTTT. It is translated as CASLVETANTEAFF.

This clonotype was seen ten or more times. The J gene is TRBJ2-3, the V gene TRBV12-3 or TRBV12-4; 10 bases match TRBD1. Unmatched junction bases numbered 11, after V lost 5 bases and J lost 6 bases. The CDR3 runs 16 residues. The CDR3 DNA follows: TGTGCCAGCAGTACAACGGCCGACAGGGGGCTCGATACGCAGTATTTT. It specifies CASSTTADRGLDTQYF.

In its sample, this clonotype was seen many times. CDR3 coding DNA: TGTGCCAGCAGGACAGGGGGCGAGGAAAAACTGTTTTTT. Translation gives CASRTGGEEKLFF. The chain is built from TRBV12-3 or TRBV12-4 and TRBJ1-4, with 10 bases that match TRBD1. The V segment lost 6 bases and the J segment 8 bases; nucleotides outside the gene matches: 3. The CDR3 has 13 residues.

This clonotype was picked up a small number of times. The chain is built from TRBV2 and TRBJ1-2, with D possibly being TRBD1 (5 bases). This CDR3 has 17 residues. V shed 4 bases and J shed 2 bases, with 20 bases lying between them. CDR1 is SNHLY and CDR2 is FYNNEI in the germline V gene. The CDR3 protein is CASSVGDLQRRNYGYTF. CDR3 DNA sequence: TGTGCCAGCAGTGTAGGGGACCTCCAACGCCGGAACTATGGCTACACCTTC.

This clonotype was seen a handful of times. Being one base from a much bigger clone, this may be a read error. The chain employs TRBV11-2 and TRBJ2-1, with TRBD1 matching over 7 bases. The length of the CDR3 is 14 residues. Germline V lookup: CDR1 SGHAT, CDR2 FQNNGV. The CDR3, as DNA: TGTGCCAGCAGCGGAATAGGGGGCTACGATGAGCAGTTCTTC. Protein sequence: CASSGIGGYDEQFF.

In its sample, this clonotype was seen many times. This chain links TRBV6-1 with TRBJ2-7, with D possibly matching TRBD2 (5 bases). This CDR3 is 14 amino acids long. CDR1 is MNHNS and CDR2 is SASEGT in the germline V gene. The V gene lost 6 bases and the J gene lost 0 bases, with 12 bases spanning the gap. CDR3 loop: CASRATGSSYEQYF. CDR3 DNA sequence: TGTGCCAGCAGGGCGACGGGGTCCTCCTACGAGCAGTACTTC.

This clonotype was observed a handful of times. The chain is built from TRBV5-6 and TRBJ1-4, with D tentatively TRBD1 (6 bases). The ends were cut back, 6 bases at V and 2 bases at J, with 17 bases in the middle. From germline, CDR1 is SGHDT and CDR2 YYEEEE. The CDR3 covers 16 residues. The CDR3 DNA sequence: TGTGCCAGCACCGGGATCGGGGGGCAGACTAATGAAAAACTGTTTTTT. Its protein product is CASTGIGGQTNEKLFF.

Written as DNA, the CDR3 is TGTGCCACCAGTGATTCAATGGCCCTTAATGAAAAACTGTTTTTT. Protein sequence: CATSDSMALNEKLFF. The rearrangement joins TRBV24-1 to TRBJ1-4; D gene ambiguous. Germline loops: CDR1 KGHDR, CDR2 SFDVKD. This CDR3 contains 15 residues. Trimming removed 2 bases at V and 4 bases at J, with 10 bases between.

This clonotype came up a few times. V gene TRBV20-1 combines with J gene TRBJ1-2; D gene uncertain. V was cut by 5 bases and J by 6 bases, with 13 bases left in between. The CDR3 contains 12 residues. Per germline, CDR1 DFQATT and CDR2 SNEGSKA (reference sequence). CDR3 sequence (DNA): TGCAGTGCTCCCACCTTTGCGAATGGCTACACCTTC. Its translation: CSAPTFANGYTF.

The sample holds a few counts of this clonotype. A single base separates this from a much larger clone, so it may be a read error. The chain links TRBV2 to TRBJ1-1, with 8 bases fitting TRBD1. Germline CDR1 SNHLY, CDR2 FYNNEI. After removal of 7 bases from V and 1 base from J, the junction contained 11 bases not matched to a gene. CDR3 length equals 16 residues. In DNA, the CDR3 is TGTGCCAGCACGGTTCGGGGACAGGAGACGAACACTGAAGCTTTCTTT. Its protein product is CASTVRGQETNTEAFF. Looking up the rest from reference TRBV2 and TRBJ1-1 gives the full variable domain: EPEVTQTPSHQVTQMGQEVILRCVPISNHLYFYWYRQILGQKVEFLVSFYNNEISEKSEIFDDQFSVERPDGSNFTLKIRSTKLEDSAMYFCASTVRGQETNTEAFFGQGTRLTVV.

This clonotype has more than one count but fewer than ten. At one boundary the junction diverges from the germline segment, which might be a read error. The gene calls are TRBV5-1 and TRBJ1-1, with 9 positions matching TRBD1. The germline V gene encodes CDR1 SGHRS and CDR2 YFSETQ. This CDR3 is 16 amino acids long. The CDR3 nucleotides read TGCGCCAGCAGCTTGGGGACAGGGGCGATGAACATTGAAGCTTTCTTT. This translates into CASSLGTGAMNIEAFF.

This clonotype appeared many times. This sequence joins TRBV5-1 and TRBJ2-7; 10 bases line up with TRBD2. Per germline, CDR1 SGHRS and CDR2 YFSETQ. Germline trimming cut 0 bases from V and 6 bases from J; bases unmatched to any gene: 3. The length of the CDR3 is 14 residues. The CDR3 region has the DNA TGCGCCAGCAGCTTGGAACTAGCGGGGACCGAGCAGTACTTC. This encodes CASSLELAGTEQYF.

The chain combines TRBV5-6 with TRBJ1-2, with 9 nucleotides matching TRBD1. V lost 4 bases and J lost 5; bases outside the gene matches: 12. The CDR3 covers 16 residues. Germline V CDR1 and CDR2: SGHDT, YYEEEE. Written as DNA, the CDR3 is TGTGCCAGCAGCAACACCGGGACAGGGAAAAATTATGGCTACACCTTC. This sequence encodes CASSNTGTGKNYGYTF. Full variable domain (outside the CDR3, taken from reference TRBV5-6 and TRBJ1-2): DAGVTQSPTHLIKTRGQQVTLRCSPKSGHDTVSWYQQALGQGPQFIFQYYEEEERQRGNFPDRFSGHQFPNYSSELNVNALLLGDSALYLCASSNTGTGKNYGYTFGSGTRLTVV.